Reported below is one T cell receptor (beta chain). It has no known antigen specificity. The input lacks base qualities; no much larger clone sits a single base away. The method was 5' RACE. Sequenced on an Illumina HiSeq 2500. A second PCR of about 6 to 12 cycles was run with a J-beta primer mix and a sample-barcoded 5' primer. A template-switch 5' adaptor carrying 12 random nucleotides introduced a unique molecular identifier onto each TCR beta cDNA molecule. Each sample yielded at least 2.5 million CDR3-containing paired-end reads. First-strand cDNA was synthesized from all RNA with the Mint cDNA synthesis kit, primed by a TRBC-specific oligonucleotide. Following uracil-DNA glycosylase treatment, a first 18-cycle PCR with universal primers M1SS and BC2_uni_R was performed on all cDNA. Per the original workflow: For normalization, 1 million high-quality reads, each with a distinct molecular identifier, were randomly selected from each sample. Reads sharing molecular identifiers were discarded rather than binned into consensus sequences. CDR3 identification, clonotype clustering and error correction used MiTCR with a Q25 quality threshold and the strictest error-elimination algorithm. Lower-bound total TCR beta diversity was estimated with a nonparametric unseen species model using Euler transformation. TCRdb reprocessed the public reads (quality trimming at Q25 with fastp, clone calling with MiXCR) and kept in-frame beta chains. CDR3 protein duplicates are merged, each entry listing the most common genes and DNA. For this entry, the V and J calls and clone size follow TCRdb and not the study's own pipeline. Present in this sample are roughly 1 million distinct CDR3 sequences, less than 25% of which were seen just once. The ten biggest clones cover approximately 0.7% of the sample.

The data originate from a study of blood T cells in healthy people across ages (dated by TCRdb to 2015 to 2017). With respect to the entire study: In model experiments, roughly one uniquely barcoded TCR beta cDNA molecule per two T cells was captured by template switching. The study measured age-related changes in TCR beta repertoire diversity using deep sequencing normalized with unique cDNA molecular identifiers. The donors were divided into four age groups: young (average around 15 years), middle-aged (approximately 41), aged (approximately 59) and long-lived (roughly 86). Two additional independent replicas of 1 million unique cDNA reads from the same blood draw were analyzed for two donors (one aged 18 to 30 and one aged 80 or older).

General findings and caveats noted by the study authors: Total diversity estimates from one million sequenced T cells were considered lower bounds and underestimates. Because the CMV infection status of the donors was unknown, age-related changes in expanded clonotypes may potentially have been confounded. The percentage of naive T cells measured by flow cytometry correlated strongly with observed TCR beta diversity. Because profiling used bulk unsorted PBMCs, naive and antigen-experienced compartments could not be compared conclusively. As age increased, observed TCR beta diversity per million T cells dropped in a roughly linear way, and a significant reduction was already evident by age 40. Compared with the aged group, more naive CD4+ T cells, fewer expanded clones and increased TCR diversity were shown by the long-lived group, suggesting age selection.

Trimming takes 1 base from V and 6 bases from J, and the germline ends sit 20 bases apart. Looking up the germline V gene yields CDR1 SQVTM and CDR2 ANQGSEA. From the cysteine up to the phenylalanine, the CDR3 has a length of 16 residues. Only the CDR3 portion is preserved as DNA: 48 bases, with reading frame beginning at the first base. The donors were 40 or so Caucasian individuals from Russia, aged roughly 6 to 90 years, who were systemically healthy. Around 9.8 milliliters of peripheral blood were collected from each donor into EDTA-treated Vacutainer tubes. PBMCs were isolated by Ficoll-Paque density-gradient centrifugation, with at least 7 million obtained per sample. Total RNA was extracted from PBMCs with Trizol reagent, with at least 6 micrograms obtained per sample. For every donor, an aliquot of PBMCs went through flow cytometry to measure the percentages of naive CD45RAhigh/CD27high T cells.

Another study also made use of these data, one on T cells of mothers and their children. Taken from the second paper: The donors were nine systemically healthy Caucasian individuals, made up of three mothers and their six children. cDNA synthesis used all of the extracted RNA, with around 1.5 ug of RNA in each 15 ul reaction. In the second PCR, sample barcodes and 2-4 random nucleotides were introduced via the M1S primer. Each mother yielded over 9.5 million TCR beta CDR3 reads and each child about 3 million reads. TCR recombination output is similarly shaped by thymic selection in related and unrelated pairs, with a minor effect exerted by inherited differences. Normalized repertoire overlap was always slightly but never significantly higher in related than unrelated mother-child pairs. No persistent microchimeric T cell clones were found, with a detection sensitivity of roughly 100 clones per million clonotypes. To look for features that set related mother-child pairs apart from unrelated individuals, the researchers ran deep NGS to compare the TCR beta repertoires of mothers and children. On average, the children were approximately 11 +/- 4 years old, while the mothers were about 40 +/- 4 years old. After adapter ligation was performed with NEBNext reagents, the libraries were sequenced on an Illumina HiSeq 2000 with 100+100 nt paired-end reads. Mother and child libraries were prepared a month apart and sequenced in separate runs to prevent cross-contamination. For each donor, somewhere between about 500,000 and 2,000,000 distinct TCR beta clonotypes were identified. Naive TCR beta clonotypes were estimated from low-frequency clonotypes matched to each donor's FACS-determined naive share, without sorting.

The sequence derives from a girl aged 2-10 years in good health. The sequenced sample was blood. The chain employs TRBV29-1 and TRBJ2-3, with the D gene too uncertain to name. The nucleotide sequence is TGCAGCGTTGAAGGCCTTGCCTCAGGCGCCAAGGATACGCAGTATTTT. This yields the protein CSVEGLASGAKDTQYF.